This T cell receptor beta chain was sequenced for a study of preoperative IRX-2 immunotherapy in early breast cancer. Noted treatment: preoperative locoregional IRX-2 cytokine immunotherapy. This phase Ib study tested locoregional IRX-2 cytokine immunotherapy given before surgery. Profiling relied on immunoSEQ multiplex PCR, and the TCRdb table lists in-frame clones only, not all of them. The sample holds about 24,000 clones, 70% to 90% seen once. Germline-derived CDR1 and CDR2 are SGHVS and FQNEAQ. The CDR3 loop spans 15 amino acids. Trimming cost V 6 bases and J 3 bases, with 18 bases left between them.

The material sequenced was tumor tissue, taken after IRX-2 immunotherapy. The rearrangement uses TRBV7-8 and TRBJ2-7; a possible D gene is TRBD1 (6 bases). This sequence was found in a human donor with breast cancer. CDR3 amino acids: CASSLQGQQGYEQYF. The CDR3 DNA sequence: TGTGCCAGCAGTTTGCAAGGACAGCAGGGCTACGAGCAGTACTTC.